These 20 T cell receptor beta chains came from one sample sequenced in a study of T-cell reconstitution after alpha-beta-depleted transplantation in children. Study findings and constraints: Expanded graft clones, several hundred of them, were reportedly the source of alpha-beta T cells about two months after transplant.

The TCRbeta library incorporated unique molecular identifiers. TCRdb recomputed calls from the PCR reads with MiXCR, one row per CDR3 protein. The table lists approximately 32,000 distinct CDR3 sequences, 5% to 7% of them singletons. These receptors' antigens are unknown. This material consisted of peripheral blood, taken 60 days after TCRalphabeta/CD19-depleted stem cell transplant. These receptors were taken from a child under two years old who had a stem cell transplant for acute myeloid leukemia, so the T cells may come from the graft donor.

Details on this clonotype: A much larger clone differs from this one at a single base, so this may be a read error. The chain recombines TRBV29-1 with TRBJ2-7, with D hard to call. Per the germline V gene, CDR1 is SQVTM and CDR2 is ANQGSEA. This CDR3 is 13 amino acids long. V dropped 7 bases and J dropped 2 bases, with 15 bases sitting between them. CDR3 region: CSAIQWNTYEQYF. For the CDR3, the DNA is TGCAGCGCTATCCAGTGGAACACCTACGAGCAGTACTTC.

This clonotype was observed many times. Germline and junction disagree at one end, which may indicate a read error. V is TRBV20-1 and J is TRBJ1-6, with 7 bases matching TRBD1. CDR1 is DFQATT, CDR2 SNEGSKA, per germline (reference sequence). The CDR3 contains 9 residues. The CDR3 loop is CSARRGQLF. CDR3 DNA sequence: TGCAGTGCTAGAAGGGGGCAACTCTTT.

This clonotype was detected a few times. This chain connects TRBV9 to TRBJ1-2, with D unresolved. CDR1 is SGDLS, CDR2 YYNGEE, per germline. The CDR3 is 10 amino acids. Trimming removed 3 bases at V and 8 bases at J, with 5 bases between. DNA for the CDR3: TGTGCCAGCAGCGGGGTAGGCTACACCTTC. It translates to CASSGVGYTF. The full variable domain, completed using reference TRBV9 and TRBJ1-2, is DSGVTQTPKHLITATGQRVTLRCSPRSGDLSVYWYQQSLDQGLQFLIQYYNGEERAKGNILERFSAQQFPDLHSELNLSSLELGDSALYFCASSGVGYTFGSGTRLTVV.

This clonotype was detected many times. The V and J genes are TRBV27 and TRBJ1-6; D remains ambiguous. The CDR3 has 12 amino acids. Trimming left V 6 bases short and J 2 bases short, with 2 bases between. Germline-derived CDR1 and CDR2 are MNHEY and SMNVEV (reference sequence). This CDR3 is CASSPYNSPLHF. The DNA for the CDR3 is TGTGCCAGCAGCCCCTATAATTCACCCCTCCACTTT.

This clonotype came up many times. The chain employs TRBV7-9 and TRBJ2-4; no clear D. The CDR3 totals 13 residues. Germline CDR1 and CDR2: SEHNR and FQNEAQ (reference sequence). V lost 5 bases, J lost 3 bases, and 8 bases lay in between. The CDR3 DNA follows: TGTGCCAGCAGCGACAAAGGCAAAAACATTCAGTACTTC. This translates into CASSDKGKNIQYF. Looking up the rest from reference TRBV7-9 and TRBJ2-4 gives the full variable domain: DTGVSQNPRHKITKRGQNVTFRCDPISEHNRLYWYRQTLGQGPEFLTYFQNEAQLEKSRLLSDRFSAERPKGSFSTLEIQRTEQGDSAMYLCASSDKGKNIQYFGAGTRLSVL.

In its sample, this clonotype was seen many times. This chain connects TRBV2 to TRBJ1-2; 10 positions agree with TRBD1. Germline loops: CDR1 SNHLY, CDR2 FYNNEI. Trimming cost V 8 bases and J 5 bases; bases outside gene matches: 17. The CDR3 runs to 17 residues. Here the CDR3 DNA reads TGTGCCAGCCTCGCTCTCTGGACAGGGGGGCAAGGTTATGGCTACACCTTC. Protein product: CASLALWTGGQGYGYTF.

This clonotype was observed many times. V usage is TRBV7-2 and J usage is TRBJ2-3; a possible D gene is TRBD1 (5 bases). V lost 1 base to trimming and J lost 5 bases, with 13 bases between them. In germline, CDR1 is SGHTA, CDR2 FQGNSA. The CDR3 runs 15 residues. CDR3 bases: TGTGCCAGCAGCTTAGGGTGGGGCAGGCGAGATACGCAGTATTTT. This codes for CASSLGWGRRDTQYF.

This clonotype has at least ten counts. The rearrangement uses TRBV19 and TRBJ1-1; possibly TRBD1 for D (5 bases). The CDR3 consists of 13 residues. Germline assignment: CDR1 LNHDA and CDR2 SQIVND (reference sequence). V dropped 3 bases and J dropped 5 bases, with 10 bases sitting between them. CDR3 DNA sequence: TGTGCCAGTAGTATTGGGGGTGGAACTGAAGCTTTCTTT. Its translation is CASSIGGGTEAFF.

This clonotype was found many times. The rearrangement links TRBV7-8 to TRBJ2-7, with TRBD1 identical over 9 bases. CDR1 and CDR2 from the germline V gene are SGHVS and FQNEAQ. The J segment lost 2 bases and the V segment lost 5 bases, leaving 10 bases of the junction unmatched. The CDR3 sequence is 16 residues long. CDR3 coding DNA: TGTGCCAGCAGCCCCTCTGGGACAGGGTGGACCTACGAGCAGTACTTC. It encodes CASSPSGTGWTYEQYF.

This clonotype was found many times. V and J are TRBV10-3 and TRBJ2-1; no clear D gene. Trimming left V 0 bases short and J 0 bases short, with 6 bases between. Germline CDR1 reads ENHRY; CDR2 reads SYGVKD. The CDR3 contains 15 residues. CDR3 nucleotide sequence: TGTGCCATCAGTGAGTCACTCGGCTCCTACAATGAGCAGTTCTTC. It specifies CAISESLGSYNEQFF.

This clonotype was counted at least ten times. The genes are TRBV5-1 and TRBJ1-1; 9 bases are a match to TRBD1. V gave up 2 bases and J gave up 5 bases; unmatched junction bases: 4. The germline V gene encodes CDR1 SGHRS and CDR2 YFSETQ. The CDR3 is 14 amino acids. Written as DNA, the CDR3 is TGCGCCAGCAGCTTAAACAGGGGGCAAACTGAAGCTTTCTTT. Translation: CASSLNRGQTEAFF.

This clonotype was seen many times. The chain links TRBV5-1 to TRBJ2-7; perhaps TRBD2 as D (6 bases). Germline-derived CDR1 and CDR2 are SGHRS and YFSETQ. The CDR3 totals 15 residues. With 5 bases removed from V and 3 bases from J, the gap between germline ends came to 18 bases. CDR3 DNA sequence: TGCGCCAGCAGTAGCGGTGTGTGGCAGTACTACGAGCAGTACTTC. As protein: CASSSGVWQYYEQYF.

This clonotype came up many times. V gene TRBV27 combines with J gene TRBJ2-1, with 7 bases that match TRBD1. The V and J ends lost 3 bases and 7 bases, in that order; junction bases with no gene match: 3. The CDR3 runs 13 residues. Per the germline V gene, CDR1 is MNHEY and CDR2 is SMNVEV (reference sequence). For the CDR3, the DNA is TGTGCCAGCAGTTTTGACAGGGTGAATGAGCAGTTCTTC. This encodes CASSFDRVNEQFF.

Many counts were recorded for this clonotype. This chain connects TRBV9 to TRBJ1-5, with 10 nucleotides matching TRBD1. This CDR3 contains 15 residues. CDR1 is SGDLS, CDR2 YYNGEE, per germline. Unmatched junction bases numbered 4, after V lost 5 bases and J lost 2 bases. Written as DNA, the CDR3 is TGTGCCAGCAGTCGACAGGGGGCTGGCAATCAGCCCCAGCATTTT. Translation gives CASSRQGAGNQPQHF.

This clonotype was recorded at least ten times. The J gene is TRBJ2-1, the V gene TRBV7-2; either TRBD1 or TRBD2 may fit D (5 bases each). V lost 10 bases, J lost 5 bases, and 18 bases lay in between. The germline gives CDR1 SGHTA, CDR2 FQGNSA. The CDR3 is 14 amino acids. The CDR3 bases are TGTGCCACTTCCGCTCGGGGACCGAACAATGAGCAGTTCTTC. This encodes CATSARGPNNEQFF.

The J gene is TRBJ1-6, the V gene TRBV5-6; D ambiguous. Per the germline V gene, CDR1 is SGHDT and CDR2 is YYEEEE. The CDR3 sequence is 12 residues long. The ends were cut back, 7 bases at V and 8 bases at J, with 10 bases in the middle. The CDR3: CASGRGYSPLHF. The DNA of the CDR3 is TGTGCCAGCGGTCGCGGGTATTCACCCCTCCACTTT.

The chain carries TRBV14 and TRBJ1-1, with D perhaps TRBD1 (6 bases). The CDR3 is 15 residues long. In germline, CDR1 is SGHDN, CDR2 FVKESK. Trimming shortened V by 0 bases and J by 11 bases, and 19 bases separated the two germline ends. This chain's CDR3 is CASSQEVLGARGAFF. CDR3 coding DNA: TGTGCCAGCAGCCAAGAAGTATTGGGGGCGAGGGGGGCTTTCTTT.

This clonotype was recorded at least ten times. In DNA form, the CDR3 reads TGTGCCAGCAGCCTCCGAACAGGGTCTGGCACAGATACGCAGTATTTT. Its translation is CASSLRTGSGTDTQYF. V usage is TRBV4-2 and J usage is TRBJ2-3; D is possibly TRBD1 (6 bases). From germline, CDR1 is LGHNA and CDR2 YNFKEQ. The CDR3 has 16 amino acids. The V gene lost 4 bases and the J gene lost 1 base, with 15 bases spanning the gap.

V usage is TRBV20-1 and J usage is TRBJ1-2; 7 bases fit TRBD1. CDR1 and CDR2 from the germline V gene are DFQATT and SNEGSKA (reference sequence). J lost 3 bases, V lost 6 bases, and 7 bases had no gene match. The CDR3 covers 13 residues. The CDR3 loop is CSAHSGTDYGYTF. The DNA for the CDR3 is TGCAGTGCCCACTCCGGGACAGACTATGGCTACACCTTC.

This clonotype was counted ten times or more. The rearrangement joins TRBV6-6 to TRBJ1-1; D is unclear. The V and J ends lost 7 bases and 1 base respectively, with 1 base between them. The CDR3 is made up of 10 amino acids. From germline, CDR1 is MNHNY and CDR2 SVGAGI (reference sequence). Written as DNA, the CDR3 is TGTGCCAGCAAGAACACTGAAGCTTTCTTT. It codes for CASKNTEAFF.